These 28 T cell receptor beta chains were sequenced from one sample in a study of T-cell memory formation after mild COVID-19 (dated by TCRdb to the early 2020s). Receptor libraries were prepared by 5' RACE. The reads were generated on an Illumina NovaSeq 6000. TCRdb took the public reads, trimmed them with fastp at Q25, ran MiXCR for clone calling and kept in-frame beta chains. Every CDR3 protein is listed once, alongside the most common genes and DNA of its rows. The sample records about 110,000 distinct CDR3 sequences, approximately 17% of which are singletons. The top ten hold 28% of the sample. Sequencing used PBMCs or a T cell subset sorted from them (not recorded which). These TCRs come from an adult woman who had mild COVID-19 (a few samples of this study predate the infection). The sample titles of this study are shuffled in the database, so cell type and time point are left out; the donor was told from shared clones.

The chain has TRBV7-6 and TRBJ1-4; 7 bases agree with TRBD1. The CDR3 runs to 15 residues. Germline CDR1 SGHVS, CDR2 FNYEAQ. Trimming removed 5 bases from V and 8 bases from J; junction bases left unmatched: 11. CDR3 sequence reads: CASSPPRDSSEKLFF. CDR3 nucleotides: TGTGCCAGCAGCCCGCCCCGGGACAGTTCCGAAAAACTGTTTTTT.

This clonotype has only a few counts. This chain joins TRBV4-3 and TRBJ2-7; tentatively, D is TRBD2 (6 bases). V was clipped by 4 bases and J by 3 bases, with 22 bases between them. Germline CDR1 and CDR2: LGHNA and YSLEER. CDR3 length: 17 amino acids. The CDR3 sequence: CASSLDLTGTGSYEQYF. The DNA for the CDR3 is TGCGCCAGCAGCCTAGATCTAACCGGGACTGGAAGCTACGAGCAGTACTTC.

J is TRBJ1-2 and V is TRBV12-3 or TRBV12-4; D is unclear. The V end was cut by 3 bases, the J end by 10 bases, with 12 bases between. The CDR3 is made up of 12 amino acids. The CDR3 sequence: CASSFGKGFYTF. The CDR3 coding sequence is TGTGCCAGCAGTTTTGGAAAGGGATTCTACACCTTC.

This clonotype showed up just a few times. The V gene is TRBV30, the J gene TRBJ2-1; weak D call: TRBD1 (5 bases). This CDR3 has 11 residues. Germline assignment: CDR1 GTSNPN and CDR2 SVGIG (reference sequence). V was trimmed by 2 bases and J by 10 bases, leaving 9 bases between them. Here the CDR3 reads CAWSLTAEQFF. CDR3 nucleotide sequence: TGTGCCTGGAGTCTGACAGCCGAGCAGTTCTTC. Complete variable domain (other parts from reference TRBV30 and TRBJ2-1): SQTIHQWPATLVQPVGSPLSLECTVEGTSNPNLYWYRQAAGRGLQLLFYSVGIGQISSEVPQNLSASRPQDRQFILSSKKLLLSDSGFYLCAWSLTAEQFFGPGTRLTVL.

This clonotype came up many times. This CDR3 reads CASSSLAGVQYNEQFF. The DNA of the CDR3 is TGTGCCAGCAGTTCCCTAGCGGGGGTCCAGTACAATGAGCAGTTCTTC. The chain has TRBV2 and TRBJ2-1, with TRBD2 identical over 10 bases. The germline V gene has CDR1 SNHLY and CDR2 FYNNEI. The CDR3 is made up of 16 amino acids. Losses at the gene ends were 5 bases for V and 4 bases for J; bases not matched to a gene: 8.

The chain uses TRBV6-5 and TRBJ2-5; 9 positions agree with TRBD2. CDR3 length equals 16 residues. CDR1 is MNHEY and CDR2 is SVGAGI in the germline V gene. The ends lost 6 bases at V and 6 bases at J; junction bases unmatched: 14. Here the CDR3 DNA reads TGTGCCAGCAGCACCGTCCCTAGCGGGACTGGGAAGACCCAGTACTTC. Protein sequence: CASSTVPSGTGKTQYF.

This clonotype showed up just a few times. The chain uses TRBV9 and TRBJ2-3; no firm D call. Germline assignment: CDR1 SGDLS and CDR2 YYNGEE. The V end lost 3 bases, the J end lost 3 bases, and 5 bases lay between the germline ends. The CDR3 runs to 12 residues. The chain's CDR3 is CASSGLTDTQYF. The CDR3 coding sequence is TGTGCCAGCAGCGGCTTAACAGATACGCAGTATTTT.

The chain carries TRBV4-2 and TRBJ2-1; 7 bases are shared with TRBD2. Germline V gene data show CDR1 as LGHNA and CDR2 as YNFKEQ. This CDR3 region has 13 residues. Trimming cost V 2 bases and J 10 bases; bases outside gene matches: 5. DNA for the CDR3: TGTGCCAGCAGCCAAAAGGTGGGGGGGGAGCAGTTCTTC. Amino acids: CASSQKVGGEQFF.

The V gene is TRBV29-1, the J gene TRBJ2-7; no clear D gene. The CDR3 has 12 amino acids. V lost 4 bases and J 2 bases, leaving 9 bases between the germline ends. Germline loops: CDR1 SQVTM, CDR2 ANQGSEA. CDR3 sequence (DNA): TGCAGCGTTGTGTTACGTGCCTACGAGCAGTACTTC. This codes for CSVVLRAYEQYF.

The rearrangement uses TRBV4-3 and TRBJ2-3; D not resolved. V lost 0 bases and J 2 bases, leaving 3 bases between the germline ends. This CDR3 has 13 residues. Germline CDR1 and CDR2: LGHNA and YSLEER. CDR3 protein: CASSQEFTDTQYF. DNA for the CDR3: TGCGCCAGCAGCCAAGAGTTCACAGATACGCAGTATTTT.

This clonotype was counted a few times. The DNA is left out, because the CDR3 cannot be placed on it with certainty; the CDR3 is given as TCRdb lists it. This chain connects TRBV13 to TRBJ1-6; the D segment call TRBD1 is taken from the table without a DNA check. 15 amino acids form the CDR3, both terminal residues included. Per germline, CDR1 PRHDT and CDR2 FYEKMQ (reference sequence). CDR3 sequence: CASSGQGTFGSPLHF.

The chain recombines TRBV7-9 with TRBJ2-1, with D uncertain. This CDR3 has 14 residues. Germline lookup yields CDR1 SEHNR and CDR2 FQNEAQ (reference sequence). With 4 bases removed from V and 3 bases from J, the gap between germline ends came to 10 bases. The CDR3 spells CASSSPDLYNEQFF. The CDR3 coding sequence is TGTGCCAGCAGCTCCCCGGATCTCTACAATGAGCAGTTCTTC.

This chain uses TRBV5-3 with TRBJ2-1; TRBD2 agrees at 14 bases. TRBV5-3 is an ORF, with its function uncertain. The junction had 4 bases not matched to a gene; V was cut back by 0 bases and J by 8 bases. This CDR3 spans 16 amino acids. This chain's CDR3 is CARSLDRLAGGDEQFF. CDR3 nucleotides: TGTGCCAGAAGCTTGGACCGACTAGCGGGAGGGGATGAGCAGTTCTTC.

The chain carries TRBV24-1 and TRBJ2-3; perhaps TRBD1 as D (6 bases). The germline gives CDR1 KGHDR, CDR2 SFDVKD. The V and J ends lost 3 bases and 2 bases respectively, with 8 bases between them. This CDR3 contains 14 residues. CDR3 bases: TGTGCCACCAGTGATCGGGACAACACAGATACGCAGTATTTT. Protein product: CATSDRDNTDTQYF.

The rearrangement uses TRBV11-2 and TRBJ1-2; 7 bases map to TRBD1. Germline V gives CDR1 SGHAT, CDR2 FQNNGV. After removal of 0 bases from V and 7 bases from J, the junction contained 11 bases not matched to a gene. The CDR3 loop spans 16 amino acids. The CDR3 protein is CASSLELEKGAIGYTF. The CDR3 DNA sequence: TGTGCCAGCAGCTTAGAGTTAGAAAAGGGGGCGATTGGCTACACCTTC.

This clonotype was detected a few times. The CDR3 protein is CASSLGGTGALYNSPLHF. The CDR3 DNA is TGTGCCAGCAGCTTAGGAGGGACAGGGGCGCTCTATAATTCACCCCTCCACTTT. The chain recombines TRBV7-6 with TRBJ1-6; 10 positions match TRBD1. The germline CDR1 and CDR2 sequences are SGHVS and FNYEAQ. Unmatched junction bases numbered 6, after V lost 1 base and J lost 3 bases. CDR3 size: 18 residues.

This clonotype was detected only a few times. The chain carries TRBV7-3 and TRBJ2-7; weak D call: TRBD2 (5 bases). Germline V gives CDR1 SGHTA, CDR2 FQGTGA. V dropped 3 bases and J dropped 0 bases, with 9 bases sitting between them. The CDR3 is 14 residues long. This CDR3 reads CASSLGSDSYEQYF. The CDR3 coding sequence is TGTGCCAGCAGCTTGGGTAGCGACTCCTACGAGCAGTACTTC. The complete variable domain, with remaining parts taken from reference TRBV7-3 and TRBJ2-7, reads GAGVSQTPSNKVTEKGKYVELRCDPISGHTALYWYRQSLGQGPEFLIYFQGTGAADDSGLPNDRFFAVRPEGSVSTLKIQRTERGDSAVYLCASSLGSDSYEQYFGPGTRLTVT.

V gene TRBV2 combines with J gene TRBJ1-2; D call uncertain. Trimming removed 4 bases at V and 0 bases at J, with 9 bases between. Germline assignment: CDR1 SNHLY and CDR2 FYNNEI. The CDR3 runs to 14 residues. CDR3 nucleotides: TGTGCCAGCAGTGCCGGGAACCCTAACTATGGCTACACCTTC. Translation gives CASSAGNPNYGYTF.

This clonotype was seen a handful of times. This chain connects TRBV12-3 or TRBV12-4 to TRBJ2-7; the D gene could be TRBD1 or TRBD2 (6 bases each). The CDR3 has 13 amino acids. V shed 2 bases and J shed 4 bases, with 9 bases lying between them. This CDR3 is CASSLRGTYEQYF. The CDR3 nucleotides read TGTGCCAGCAGTTTAAGGGGGACTTACGAGCAGTACTTC.

This clonotype has more than one count but fewer than ten. This chain links TRBV5-6 with TRBJ1-6; D is unresolved. Germline loops: CDR1 SGHDT, CDR2 YYEEEE. CDR3 length: 14 amino acids. V lost 1 base, J lost 10 bases, and 12 bases lay in between. The CDR3 DNA is TGTGCCAGCAGCTTGAACACTGAGGGATCACCCCTCCACTTT. It is translated as CASSLNTEGSPLHF.

The chain joins TRBV5-1 to TRBJ2-7, with a possible D match to TRBD2 (6 bases). V was shortened by 1 base and J by 3 bases, with 14 bases between the two germline ends. Per the germline V gene, CDR1 is SGHRS and CDR2 is YFSETQ. The CDR3 sequence is 15 residues long. The CDR3 nucleotides read TGCGCCAGCAGCTTGATAGCGGAGAGTCACTACGAGCAGTACTTC. Amino acid sequence: CASSLIAESHYEQYF.

This clonotype was found a few times. The chain links TRBV12-3 or TRBV12-4 to TRBJ2-1; 10 bases agree with TRBD2. The CDR3 length is 17 residues. V shed 3 bases and J 9 bases; nucleotides not matched to a gene: 14. CDR3 nucleotides: TGTGCCAGCAGTTTCAGCGGGAGGGCCGGTCAAGTGGGTGAGCAGTTCTTC. It is translated as CASSFSGRAGQVGEQFF.

The V call is TRBV12-3 or TRBV12-4, the J call TRBJ2-5; possible D gene TRBD2, 6 bases. V lost 2 bases, J lost 1 base, and 11 bases lay in between. The CDR3 consists of 15 residues. The DNA for the CDR3 is TGTGCCAGCAGTTTACTAGGGGAGGTCCAAGAGACCCAGTACTTC. Its translation: CASSLLGEVQETQYF.

The chain recombines TRBV19 with TRBJ2-7, with 8 nucleotides matching TRBD1. J was trimmed by 3 bases and V by 4 bases; bases with no gene match: 5. CDR1 LNHDA and CDR2 SQIVND come from the germline V gene (reference sequence). CDR3 length equals 14 residues. The CDR3 region is CASSTQGQGYEQYF. The CDR3 DNA reads as TGTGCCAGTAGTACCCAAGGACAGGGCTACGAGCAGTACTTC.

This clonotype was detected a few times. J is TRBJ2-7 and V is TRBV5-6, with TRBD1 identical over 7 bases. CDR3 length: 14 amino acids. The germline gives CDR1 SGHDT, CDR2 YYEEEE. V was pared by 1 base and J by 0 bases, with 1 base of the junction left unmatched. CDR3 DNA: TGTGCCAGCAGCTTGTGGGACAGCTCCTACGAGCAGTACTTC. As protein: CASSLWDSSYEQYF.

This clonotype has more than one count but fewer than ten. The V call is TRBV5-1, the J call TRBJ1-1; D is unclear. CDR3 length equals 15 residues. Trimming left V 1 base short and J 6 bases short, with 16 bases between. Looked up from germline, CDR1 is SGHRS and CDR2 is YFSETQ. The DNA for the CDR3 is TGCGCCAGCAGCTTGAACGGGGAAGCCGACCCTGAAGCTTTCTTT. It codes for CASSLNGEADPEAFF. The full variable domain, rest sourced from reference TRBV5-1 and TRBJ1-1, is KAGVTQTPRYLIKTRGQQVTLSCSPISGHRSVSWYQQTPGQGLQFLFEYFSETQRNKGNFPGRFSGRQFSNSRSEMNVSTLELGDSALYLCASSLNGEADPEAFFGQGTRLTVV.

V usage is TRBV19 and J usage is TRBJ2-1; D is undetermined. The V end lost 3 bases, the J end lost 0 bases, and 9 bases lay between the germline ends. The germline gives CDR1 LNHDA, CDR2 SQIVND (reference sequence). The CDR3 totals 15 residues. The CDR3 sequence is CASSMKLSSYNEQFF. The DNA of the CDR3 is TGTGCCAGTAGTATGAAACTGAGCTCCTACAATGAGCAGTTCTTC.

This clonotype has only a few counts. The V gene is TRBV11-1, the J gene TRBJ1-1; D gene ambiguous. The germline CDR1 and CDR2 sequences are SGHAT and FQDESV (reference sequence). CDR3 length equals 13 residues. V lost 1 base, J lost 4 bases, and 7 bases lay in between. In DNA form, the CDR3 reads TGTGCCAGCAGCTTAGGGCAGCGCACTGAAGCTTTCTTT. Residues: CASSLGQRTEAFF.